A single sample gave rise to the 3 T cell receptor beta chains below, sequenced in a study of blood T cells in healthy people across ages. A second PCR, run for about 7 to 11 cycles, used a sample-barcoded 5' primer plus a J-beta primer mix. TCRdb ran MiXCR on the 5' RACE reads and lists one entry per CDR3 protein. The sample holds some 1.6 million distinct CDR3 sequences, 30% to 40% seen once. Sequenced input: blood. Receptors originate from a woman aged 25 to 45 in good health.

The CDR3 nucleotides are TGTGCCAGCAGCCAAGGGGGACTTGCCCCAAACGAGCAGTACTTC. Translating gives CASSQGGLAPNEQYF. The genes are TRBV3-1 and TRBJ2-7; D perhaps matches TRBD2 (6 bases). V was trimmed by 1 base and J by 5 bases, leaving 15 bases between them. There are 15 residues in the CDR3. CDR1 LGHDT and CDR2 YNNKEL come from the germline V gene (reference sequence).

CDR3 sequence (DNA): TGTGCCAGCAGCTATCTCGGACTGTCCAATGAGCAGTTCTTC. This encodes CASSYLGLSNEQFF. The chain carries TRBV5-6 and TRBJ2-1; a possible D gene is TRBD2 (5 bases). The CDR3 extends over 14 amino acids. Deletions cut 3 bases from V and 6 bases from J, with 13 bases between. Per germline, CDR1 SGHDT and CDR2 YYEEEE.

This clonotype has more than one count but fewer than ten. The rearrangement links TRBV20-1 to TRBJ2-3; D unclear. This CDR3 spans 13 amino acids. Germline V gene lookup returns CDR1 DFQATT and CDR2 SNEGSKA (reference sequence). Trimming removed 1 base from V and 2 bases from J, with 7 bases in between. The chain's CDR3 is CSARALPTDTQYF. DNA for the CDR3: TGCAGTGCTAGAGCACTCCCCACAGATACGCAGTATTTT.